This T cell receptor beta chain is from a study of T cells after yellow fever vaccination. Looking at the study overall: Preparation used SMART-Seq v4 Ultra Low Input for the low-cell-number fractions.

In germline, CDR1 is SGHTA, CDR2 FQGTGA. CDR3 length: 13 residues. Study-wide results and caveats: Researchers report a weaker secondary response that nonetheless peaked faster, day 5 versus 15.

Ten or more counts support this clonotype. Its specificity is not known. The junction departs from the called germline gene at one end, perhaps through a read error. Synthesis of TCR cDNA relied on 5'RACE template switching, which attached a universal primer site and UMIs. TCRdb ran MiXCR on the 5' RACE reads and lists one entry per CDR3 protein. The sample has approximately 300,000 distinct CDR3 sequences, roughly a tenth seen once. Source: CD4+ T cells sorted from PBMCs, taken 45 days after the yellow fever booster vaccination. The receptor was derived from a man in his late teens or twenties who received the YFV17D yellow fever vaccine. The rearrangement links TRBV7-3 to TRBJ2-3, with 11 bases that match TRBD2. The CDR3 coding sequence is TGTGCCAGCAGCGCCTCGACTAGCGGGGAAAGGCATTTT. It translates to CASSASTSGERHF.